Shown below are 13 T cell receptor beta chains from a single sample sequenced in a study of tumor-infiltrating lymphocytes in primary liver carcinoma. Total RNA amounting to approximately 460 ng was the source from which TCR beta cDNA was made with a constant-region primer. It was through three nested multiplex PCR rounds of slightly modified ARM-PCR that TCR beta libraries arose. TRBV1-TRBV30 forward primers paired with a C-beta reverse primer drove the first two PCR rounds, roughly 10 cycles each. TCRdb itself ran the multiplex PCR reads through MiXCR, one entry per CDR3 protein. The sample has about 48,000 distinct CDR3 sequences, around three quarters seen once. Without any cell sorting, roughly 20-30 mg of bulk tissue yielded co-extracted RNA and DNA. The sequenced sample was liver tumor tissue from sampling region 3. Subset noted: tumor region T3, left-lateral pole. The origin of the receptors is a man in his forties or fifties with primary liver carcinoma and hepatitis B virus infection.

This clonotype was picked up many times. The V call is TRBV21-1, the J call TRBJ2-7; no check of the table's D call, TRBD2, against the DNA was made. TRBV21-1 is deemed a pseudogene. The CDR3 covers 13 residues. The CDR3 nucleotides read TGTGCCATGGACCAAGGACTAGCCTACGAGCAGTACTTC. The encoded protein is CAMDQGLAYEQYF.

The table lists this clonotype with a count of one. This rearrangement joins TRBV5-1 to TRBJ2-7, with 10 bases lining up with TRBD1. Trimming cost V 4 bases and J 8 bases; bases outside gene matches: 12. Germline V gene lookup returns CDR1 SGHRS and CDR2 YFSETQ. The CDR3 loop spans 15 amino acids. The CDR3 protein is CASSPLSGTGDKQYF. DNA of the CDR3: TGCGCCAGCAGCCCTTTATCCGGGACAGGGGACAAGCAGTACTTC.

A remark on this clonotype: The junction departs from the called germline gene at one end, perhaps through a read error. The chain recombines TRBV10-2 with TRBJ2-7; no reliable D call. Germline CDR1 is WSHSY and CDR2 is SAAADI. The length of the CDR3 is 14 residues. CDR3 amino acids: CASSVGVNSYKQYF. In DNA form, the CDR3 reads TGCGCCAGCAGTGTTGGGGTGAACTCCTACAAGCAGTACTTC.

In regard to this clonotype: This could be a read error, since a much larger clone is one nucleotide away. The V call is TRBV5-1, the J call TRBJ2-7; TRBD1 matches 11 bases. CDR3 length equals 13 residues. Germline V gene sequence: CDR1 SGHRS, CDR2 YFSETQ. The CDR3 region is CASSTRTGGERYF. Written as DNA, the CDR3 is TGCGCCAGCAGCACAAGGACAGGGGGCGAGCGGTACTTC.

In the case of this clonotype: No conserved phenylalanine or tryptophan ends this CDR3, so it is likely a read error. No DNA is shown, since the ends of the CDR3 on it are uncertain; the CDR3 is the one TCRdb lists. The chain combines TRBV29-1 with TRBJ2-6; TRBD1 reflects the table's D call only, with no check against the DNA. Germline CDR1 SQVTM, CDR2 ANQGSEA. Termini included, the CDR3 measures 14 amino acids. CDR3 loop: CSVATGTGANVLAI.

The rearrangement joins TRBV10-3 to TRBJ2-3, with D maybe TRBD2 (6 bases). V lost 8 bases and J lost 6, with 18 bases in between. Germline V gene sequence: CDR1 ENHRY, CDR2 SYGVKD. CDR3 length: 14 residues. The DNA for the CDR3 is TGTGCCATCGGCCAATGGGACTCATGGGATACGCAGTATTTT. It encodes CAIGQWDSWDTQYF.

On this clonotype itself: A much larger clonotype is one base distant, so this may be a read error. This rearrangement joins TRBV28 to TRBJ1-1; 9 bases align to TRBD1. J lost 4 bases, V lost 4 bases, and 4 bases had no gene match. In germline, CDR1 is MDHEN, CDR2 SYDVKM. The length of the CDR3 is 14 residues. The CDR3 spells CASSSGQGSTEAFF. For the CDR3, the DNA is TGTGCCAGCAGTTCTGGACAGGGGAGCACTGAAGCTTTCTTT.

As concerns this clonotype: The junction and the germline gene differ at one end; a read error may be behind it. The chain carries TRBV12-3 or TRBV12-4 and TRBJ2-5; D may be TRBD2 (5 bases). CDR3 length: 14 residues. This CDR3 reads CASSGVAYQETQYF. CDR3 coding DNA: TGTGCTAGCAGCGGAGTAGCGTACCAAGAGACCCAGTACTTC.

The chain employs TRBV29-1 and TRBJ2-1; TRBD2 matches 7 bases. The germline gives CDR1 SQVTM, CDR2 ANQGSEA. The junction had 10 bases not matched to a gene; V was cut back by 4 bases and J by 13 bases. The CDR3 extends over 12 amino acids. DNA for the CDR3: TGCAGCGTTGCTAGCGGCTACAATGGTCAGTTCTTC. This sequence encodes CSVASGYNGQFF.

The CDR3 spells CASTEPGLAFYEQFF. In DNA form, the CDR3 reads TGTGCCAGCACCGAACCGGGACTGGCTTTTTACGAACAGTTCTTC. V usage is TRBV12-3 or TRBV12-4 and J usage is TRBJ2-7; perhaps TRBD2 as D (6 bases). The DNA end is a closer match to TRBJ2-1, so the J assignment may be wrong. This CDR3 region has 15 residues.

Ten or more counts support this clonotype. V and J are TRBV12-3 or TRBV12-4 and TRBJ1-1; D not certain. This CDR3 comprises 12 residues. Trimming removed 5 bases at V and 1 base at J, with 5 bases between. The CDR3 spells CASSRANTEAFF. CDR3 coding DNA: TGTGCCAGCAGTCGAGCGAACACTGAAGCTTTCTTT.

Details on this clonotype: An end of the junction does not agree with germline; a read error may underlie this. The genes are TRBV11-2 and TRBJ2-3; TRBD2 matches at 11 bases. The length of the CDR3 is 18 residues. From germline, CDR1 is SGHAT and CDR2 FQNNGV. The CDR3 coding sequence is TGTGCCAGTAGCTTAACTATTAGCGGGAGGGGGGGGCGAGATACGCAGTATTTT. Protein: CASSLTISGRGGRDTQYF.

The chain couples TRBV18 to TRBJ2-7, with TRBD2 identical over 10 bases. With 3 bases clipped from V and 3 bases from J, the junction kept 5 bases outside the gene matches. There are 15 residues in the CDR3. The germline gives CDR1 KGHSH, CDR2 LQKENI. The CDR3 region is CASSPTSGPLYEQYF. The CDR3 DNA is TGTGCCAGCTCACCGACTAGCGGGCCGCTCTACGAGCAGTACTTC.